The T cell receptor beta chain under discussion was sequenced for a study of shared T cell receptors in the human thymus. Data came from immunoSEQ multiplex PCR; TCRdb stores just in-frame clones and leaves some out. The sample has about 730,000 clones, 80% to 90% seen once. These data were likewise used in another study, on human thymus T cells.

The clonotype comes from a girl under two years old with a congenital heart defect. Sequenced input: thymocytes.

This CDR3 is CASAGWGRYGLTRGYGYTF. The CDR3 nucleotides read TGTGCTAGTGCCGGATGGGGTCGGTACGGTCTGACGCGAGGGTATGGCTACACCTTC. The chain uses TRBV12-5 and TRBJ1-2; D is uncertain. This CDR3 contains 19 residues. V lost 7 bases and J lost 5, with 32 bases in between. Germline CDR1 is LGHNT and CDR2 is FRNRAP.